Below are 29 T cell receptor beta chains sequenced from a single sample in a study of cytomegalovirus exposure and HLA in healthy donors. The PCR ran on 60 Vbeta and 13 Jbeta primers. Clones were sequenced by immunoSEQ multiplex PCR, and TCRdb holds only the in-frame ones, with some missing. The sample includes approximately 210,000 clones, around 81% of them seen just once. Sequencing was carried out using PBMCs. The receptors stem from a man in his late teens or twenties in good health and CMV-seronegative.

The V call is TRBV19, the J call TRBJ2-3, with TRBD2 matching 10 bases. V gave up 6 bases and J gave up 5 bases; unmatched junction bases: 14. This CDR3 has 17 amino acids. In germline, CDR1 is LNHDA, CDR2 SQIVND (reference sequence). Here the CDR3 DNA reads TGTGCCAGTAGACCCGTAGGGCTAGCGGGAGAGATAGATACGCAGTATTTT. It specifies CASRPVGLAGEIDTQYF.

This sequence joins TRBV4-3 and TRBJ1-2; TRBD1 is a possible D gene (5 bases). Trimming removed 0 bases from V and 5 bases from J, with 10 bases in between. The CDR3 has 14 amino acids. Germline-derived CDR1 and CDR2 are LGHNA and YSLEER. DNA of the CDR3: TGCGCCAGCAGCCAAGAAAGCAGGGTGTATGGCTACACCTTC. It specifies CASSQESRVYGYTF.

This sequence joins TRBV10-3 and TRBJ1-6, with D hard to call. CDR1 is ENHRY, CDR2 SYGVKD, per germline. V was clipped by 2 bases and J by 0 bases, with 11 bases between them. The CDR3 runs 17 residues. CDR3 in amino acids: CAISEGSGSSYNSPLHF. The CDR3 region has the DNA TGTGCCATCAGTGAGGGGAGTGGAAGCTCCTATAATTCACCCCTCCACTTT.

V and J are TRBV5-1 and TRBJ2-1; 9 positions agree with TRBD2. The CDR3 runs 15 residues. V lost 7 bases to trimming and J lost 3 bases; unmatched junction nucleotides: 8. Per germline, CDR1 SGHRS and CDR2 YFSETQ. The CDR3 loop is CASLSGGGDYNEQFF. The CDR3 DNA reads TGCGCCAGCTTGAGTGGCGGGGGGGACTACAATGAGCAGTTCTTC. The entire variable domain, with the rest obtained from reference TRBV5-1 and TRBJ2-1, is as follows: KAGVTQTPRYLIKTRGQQVTLSCSPISGHRSVSWYQQTPGQGLQFLFEYFSETQRNKGNFPGRFSGRQFSNSRSEMNVSTLELGDSALYLCASLSGGGDYNEQFFGPGTRLTVL.

This chain connects TRBV14 to TRBJ2-5; no definite D call. Germline V gene data show CDR1 as SGHDN and CDR2 as FVKESK. The CDR3 sequence is 14 residues long. V was clipped by 2 bases and J by 3 bases, with 10 bases between them. The DNA of the CDR3 is TGTGCCAGCAGCCAATTGGTGCAGGAAGAGACCCAGTACTTC. This translates into CASSQLVQEETQYF.

This chain connects TRBV29-1 to TRBJ1-3; a possible D gene is TRBD1 (6 bases). The V and J ends lost 6 bases and 1 base respectively, with 13 bases between them. Germline V gene sequence: CDR1 SQVTM, CDR2 ANQGSEA. This CDR3 has 14 residues. CDR3 in amino acids: CSVLTTGSGNTIYF. CDR3 DNA: TGCAGCGTGCTAACTACAGGGTCTGGAAACACCATATATTTT.

The V and J genes are TRBV5-1 and TRBJ2-2; tentatively, D is TRBD1 (5 bases). This CDR3 is 14 amino acids long. From germline, CDR1 is SGHRS and CDR2 YFSETQ. The V end lost 0 bases, the J end lost 6 bases, and 9 bases lay between the germline ends. The CDR3 DNA follows: TGCGCCAGCAGCTTGGTACAGGCCCCCGGGGAGCTGTTTTTT. The encoded protein is CASSLVQAPGELFF. Full variable domain (outside the CDR3, taken from reference TRBV5-1 and TRBJ2-2): KAGVTQTPRYLIKTRGQQVTLSCSPISGHRSVSWYQQTPGQGLQFLFEYFSETQRNKGNFPGRFSGRQFSNSRSEMNVSTLELGDSALYLCASSLVQAPGELFFGEGSRLTVL.

The rearrangement uses TRBV21-1 and TRBJ1-1; the D segment call TRBD1 is taken from the table without a DNA check. TRBV21-1 is labeled a pseudogene. The CDR3 extends over 16 amino acids. The CDR3 loop reads CASSKTCRTPYTEAFF. The CDR3 DNA sequence: TGTGCCAGCAGCAAAACTTGTAGGACACCTTACACTGAAGCTTTCTTT.

CDR3 amino acids: CASGDRALNYGYTF. For the CDR3, the DNA is TGTGCCAGCGGGGACAGGGCACTTAACTATGGCTACACCTTC. V usage is TRBV28 and J usage is TRBJ1-2; 9 bases are a match to TRBD1. V lost 8 bases, J lost 1 base, and 5 bases stayed unmatched. The CDR3 spans 14 residues. Germline CDR1 MDHEN, CDR2 SYDVKM.

A word on this clone: Other DNA sequences of this sample code for an identical CDR3. J is TRBJ2-1 and V is TRBV18; D is uncertain. The germline gives CDR1 KGHSH, CDR2 LQKENI. The CDR3 extends over 14 amino acids. V dropped 0 bases and J dropped 3 bases, with 6 bases sitting between them. CDR3 sequence: CASSPPSGYNEQFF. The CDR3, as DNA: TGTGCCAGCTCACCACCTTCCGGCTACAATGAGCAGTTCTTC.

The J gene is TRBJ1-3, the V gene TRBV7-8, with 8 bases fitting TRBD1. Germline lookup yields CDR1 SGHVS and CDR2 FQNEAQ. The CDR3 is 15 amino acids. V dropped 3 bases and J dropped 3; count of bases not matched to a gene: 4. The CDR3 reads CASSFRTGSGNTIYF. As DNA, the CDR3 is TGTGCCAGCAGCTTCCGGACAGGGAGTGGAAACACCATATATTTT.

This clone was counted once. This rearrangement joins TRBV5-6 to TRBJ2-7; 7 nucleotides align to TRBD1. The V gene end was trimmed by 4 bases and the J gene end by 1 base; junction bases not matched to a gene: 2. Germline-derived CDR1 and CDR2 are SGHDT and YYEEEE. The CDR3 is 13 amino acids. The DNA for the CDR3 is TGTGCCAGCAGCGCAGGGGGTTCCTACGAGCAGTACTTC. It specifies CASSAGGSYEQYF.

The chain uses TRBV5-1 and TRBJ1-4; weak D call: TRBD1 (6 bases). V lost 2 bases to trimming and J lost 5 bases, with 10 bases between them. There are 14 residues in the CDR3. CDR1 and CDR2 from the germline V gene are SGHRS and YFSETQ. For the CDR3, the DNA is TGCGCCAGCAGCTTCGGGGGGCCGAATGAAAAACTGTTTTTT. It specifies CASSFGGPNEKLFF.

The chain recombines TRBV5-1 with TRBJ1-4; D is perhaps TRBD1 (5 bases). This CDR3 spans 13 amino acids. Trimming cost V 4 bases and J 3 bases, with 7 bases left between them. Per germline, CDR1 SGHRS and CDR2 YFSETQ. As DNA, the CDR3 is TGCGCCAGCAGCCGGGACTCTAATGAAAAACTGTTTTTT. Residues: CASSRDSNEKLFF.

CDR3 protein: CASSLVYSILSDNSPLHF. In DNA form, the CDR3 reads TGTGCCAGCAGCTTAGTATACAGTATACTGAGTGATAATTCACCCCTCCACTTT. The gene calls are TRBV7-2 and TRBJ1-6; D is uncertain. CDR1 is SGHTA, CDR2 FQGNSA, per germline. V was trimmed by 1 base and J by 5 bases, leaving 18 bases between them. The CDR3 totals 18 residues.

The gene calls are TRBV11-2 and TRBJ2-1, with D tentatively TRBD2 (6 bases). The germline V and J ends were trimmed by 0 bases and 7 bases, with 10 bases remaining between them. Germline CDR1 SGHAT, CDR2 FQNNGV. The CDR3 runs to 14 residues. CDR3: CASSLDRGINEQFF. The CDR3 coding sequence is TGTGCCAGCAGCTTAGATCGCGGGATAAATGAGCAGTTCTTC.

The gene calls are TRBV10-3 and TRBJ2-6; 7 bases fit TRBD1. The V gene end was trimmed by 5 bases and the J gene end by 2 bases; junction bases not matched to a gene: 0. The germline CDR1 and CDR2 sequences are ENHRY and SYGVKD. The CDR3 covers 14 residues. CDR3 residues: CAISQGAGANVLTF. DNA of the CDR3: TGTGCCATCAGTCAGGGGGCTGGGGCCAACGTCCTGACTTTC.

The V and J genes are TRBV7-9 and TRBJ1-5, with no clear D. Trimming pared 1 base from V and 8 bases from J, leaving 6 bases between. Germline V lookup: CDR1 SEHNR, CDR2 FQNEAQ (reference sequence). The CDR3 runs to 12 residues. As DNA, the CDR3 is TGTGCCAGCAGCTTAGGAGCCGAGCCCCAGCATTTT. Translating it yields CASSLGAEPQHF.

The chain combines TRBV19 with TRBJ1-3, with D uncertain. Germline assignment: CDR1 LNHDA and CDR2 SQIVND (reference sequence). V was shortened by 2 bases and J by 1 base, with 9 bases between the two germline ends. The CDR3 covers 15 residues. The CDR3 nucleotides read TGTGCCAGTAGTATAACAACAAGATCTGGAAACACCATATATTTT. Protein sequence: CASSITTRSGNTIYF.

This clone was detected a few times. The gene calls are TRBV4-1 and TRBJ1-6; 10 bases agree with TRBD1. CDR1 is MGHRA, CDR2 YSYEKL, per germline. The CDR3 spans 16 residues. With 2 bases clipped from V and 9 bases from J, the junction kept 7 bases outside the gene matches. The CDR3 region is CASSQRRDRGFSPLHF. In DNA form, the CDR3 reads TGCGCCAGCAGCCAAAGGAGGGACAGGGGATTTTCACCCCTCCACTTT.

In its sample, this clone was seen once. The V call is TRBV5-8, the J call TRBJ2-1; maybe TRBD2 (5 bases). Trimming pared 2 bases from V and 2 bases from J, leaving 8 bases between. There are 14 residues in the CDR3. The germline V gene has CDR1 SGHTS and CDR2 YDEGEE. The CDR3 region is CASSFRGTYNEQFF. The CDR3 DNA sequence: TGTGCCAGCAGCTTTCGAGGGACCTACAATGAGCAGTTCTTC.

V gene TRBV2 combines with J gene TRBJ2-2; 7 bases match TRBD1. V lost 0 bases, J lost 8 bases, and 18 bases stayed unmatched. The germline V gene has CDR1 SNHLY and CDR2 FYNNEI. This CDR3 has 19 amino acids. The CDR3: CASSEARTGGRSKVGELFF. DNA for the CDR3: TGTGCCAGCAGTGAAGCGCGGACAGGAGGCCGTTCTAAGGTTGGGGAGCTGTTTTTT. Full variable domain (remainder filled in from reference TRBV2 and TRBJ2-2): EPEVTQTPSHQVTQMGQEVILRCVPISNHLYFYWYRQILGQKVEFLVSFYNNEISEKSEIFDDQFSVERPDGSNFTLKIRSTKLEDSAMYFCASSEARTGGRSKVGELFFGEGSRLTVL.

V gene TRBV6-1 combines with J gene TRBJ2-2; perhaps TRBD1 as D (6 bases). This CDR3 spans 14 amino acids. Per the germline V gene, CDR1 is MNHNS and CDR2 is SASEGT. Trimming cost V 5 bases and J 0 bases, with 7 bases left between them. The CDR3 DNA follows: TGTGCCAGCAGTAGGACAGCGAACACCGGGGAGCTGTTTTTT. It is translated as CASSRTANTGELFF.

The chain has TRBV27 and TRBJ2-7; 9 bases are shared with TRBD1. This CDR3 region has 15 residues. After removal of 0 bases from V and 3 bases from J, the junction contained 3 bases not matched to a gene. Germline-derived CDR1 and CDR2 are MNHEY and SMNVEV (reference sequence). Here the CDR3 reads CASSLSTGGYYEQYF. CDR3 nucleotide sequence: TGTGCCAGCAGTTTATCCACAGGGGGCTACTACGAGCAGTACTTC.

Comment on this clone: At one boundary the junction diverges from the germline segment, which might be a read error. The chain has TRBV4-3 and TRBJ2-1; TRBD1 might be the D (5 bases). The CDR3 contains 17 residues. Per the germline V gene, CDR1 is LGHNA and CDR2 is YSLEER. CDR3 region: CASSPNGLDTVFNEQFF. The CDR3 DNA follows: TGCGCCAGTAGCCCGAATGGTCTGGACACAGTGTTTAATGAGCAGTTCTTC.

This CDR3 reads CASSEALDQPQHF. The CDR3 DNA reads as TGTGCCAGCAGTGAAGCGCTAGATCAGCCCCAGCATTTT. The V and J genes are TRBV6-1 and TRBJ1-5; D remains unclear. The length of the CDR3 is 13 residues. Trimming took off 0 bases at V and 5 bases at J, with 5 bases between the two ends. Germline-derived CDR1 and CDR2 are MNHNS and SASEGT.

In regard to this clone: Other DNA sequences from this sample encode an identical CDR3 as well. This chain links TRBV4-2 with TRBJ2-7, with 9 bases matching TRBD1. CDR3 length: 14 amino acids. The germline gives CDR1 LGHNA, CDR2 YNFKEQ. The junction had 4 bases not matched to a gene; V was cut back by 2 bases and J by 5 bases. In DNA form, the CDR3 reads TGTGCCAGCAGCCAACCGGGACAGGGAGACGAGCAGTACTTC. Encoded protein: CASSQPGQGDEQYF.

This clone occurred a few times. The DNA of the CDR3 is TGTGCCAGCAGCTTGAGGTTTCAGGATGAGCAGTTCTTC. It encodes CASSLRFQDEQFF. The chain couples TRBV5-4 to TRBJ2-1; D ambiguous. The CDR3 totals 13 residues. Germline CDR1 and CDR2: SGHNT and YYREEE (reference sequence). Trimming removed 1 base at V and 8 bases at J, with 10 bases between.

DNA of the CDR3: TGTGCCTGGAGTTTGGGGGGGGATGGCTACACCTTC. It translates to CAWSLGGDGYTF. This chain uses TRBV30 with TRBJ1-2; tentatively, D is TRBD1 (5 bases). The CDR3 is 12 amino acids. CDR1 and CDR2 (germline): GTSNPN, SVGIG (reference sequence). V gave up 2 bases and J gave up 6 bases, with 10 bases separating them. The entire variable domain, with the rest obtained from reference TRBV30 and TRBJ1-2, is as follows: SQTIHQWPATLVQPVGSPLSLECTVEGTSNPNLYWYRQAAGRGLQLLFYSVGIGQISSEVPQNLSASRPQDRQFILSSKKLLLSDSGFYLCAWSLGGDGYTFGSGTRLTVV.